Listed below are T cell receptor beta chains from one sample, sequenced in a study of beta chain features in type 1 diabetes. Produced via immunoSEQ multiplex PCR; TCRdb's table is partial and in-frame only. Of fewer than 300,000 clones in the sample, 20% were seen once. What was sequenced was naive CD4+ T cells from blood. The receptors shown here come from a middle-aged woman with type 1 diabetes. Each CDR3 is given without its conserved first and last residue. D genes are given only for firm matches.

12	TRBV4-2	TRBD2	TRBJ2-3	ASSQGLATDTQY
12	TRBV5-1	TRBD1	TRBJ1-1	ASSRDSGNTEAF
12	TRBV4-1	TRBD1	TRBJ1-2	ASSPRTGAAGYT
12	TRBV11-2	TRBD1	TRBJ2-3	ASSLVGQTDTQY
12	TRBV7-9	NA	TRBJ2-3	ASALGRSTDTQY
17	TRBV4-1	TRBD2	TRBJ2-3	ASSHRTRTSGADTDTQY
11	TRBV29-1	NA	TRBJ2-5	SVAQESWEAQY
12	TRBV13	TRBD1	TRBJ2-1	ASSPRQGAIEQF
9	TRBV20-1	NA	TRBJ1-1	SAYRNTEAF
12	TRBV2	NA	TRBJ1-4	ASSIGEPNEKLF
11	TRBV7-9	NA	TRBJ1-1	ASSFQGNPEAF
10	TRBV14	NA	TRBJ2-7	ASSQARYEQY
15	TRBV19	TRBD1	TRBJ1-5	ASSRRTGSDEIQPQH
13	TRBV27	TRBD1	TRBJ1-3	ASSSGGFSGNTIY
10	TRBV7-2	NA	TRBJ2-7	ASSLPRQEQY
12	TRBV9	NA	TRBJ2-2	ASSGPTGAGELF
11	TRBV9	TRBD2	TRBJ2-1	ASSGTSQDEQF
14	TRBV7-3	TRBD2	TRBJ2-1	ASSRTSGLPYNEQF
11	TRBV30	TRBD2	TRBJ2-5	AWSVAGVRIQY
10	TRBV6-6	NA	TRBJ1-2	ASTIDRNGYT
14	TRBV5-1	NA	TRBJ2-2	ASSSSNVELTGELF
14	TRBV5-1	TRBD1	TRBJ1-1	ASSLGTGPANTEAF
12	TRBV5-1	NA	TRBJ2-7	ASSLGDTGYEQY
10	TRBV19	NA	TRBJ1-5	ASSILPQPQH
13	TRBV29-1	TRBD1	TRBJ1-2	SVDGGQGRVNGYT
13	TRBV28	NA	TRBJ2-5	ASSLTGLNQETQY
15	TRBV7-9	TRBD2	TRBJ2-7	ASSSKPGLAGVDEQY
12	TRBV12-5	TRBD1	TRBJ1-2	ASGTAGQVYGYT
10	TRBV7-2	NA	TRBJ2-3	ASSLYTDTQY
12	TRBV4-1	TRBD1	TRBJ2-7	ASSQWDRASEQY
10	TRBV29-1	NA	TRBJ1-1	SVEGGGPEAF
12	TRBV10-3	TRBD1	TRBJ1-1	AIKGTGLNTEAF
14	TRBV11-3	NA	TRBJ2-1	ASSLTGASSYNEQF
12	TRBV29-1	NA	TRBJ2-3	SIGPRGSTDTQY
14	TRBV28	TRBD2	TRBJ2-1	ASSPGRAGGYNEQF
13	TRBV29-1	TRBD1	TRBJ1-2	SVLGQGWANYGYT
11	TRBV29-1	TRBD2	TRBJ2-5	SGHKREGETQY
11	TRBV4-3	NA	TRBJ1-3	ASSAGAGNTIY
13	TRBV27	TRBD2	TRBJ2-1	ASSPGLAEYNEQF
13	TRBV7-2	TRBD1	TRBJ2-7	ASSLGQGTSYEQY
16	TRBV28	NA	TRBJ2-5	ASSPGGAPLGGQQTQY
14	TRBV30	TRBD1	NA	AWTRGRTLLSYEQY
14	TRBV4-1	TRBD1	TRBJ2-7	ASSRGVGQTFHEQY
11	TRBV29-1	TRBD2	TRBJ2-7	SVARGEPYEQY
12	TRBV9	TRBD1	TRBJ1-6	ASSPDRVSSPLH
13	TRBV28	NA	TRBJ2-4	ASIESHGAKNIQY